What follows are 2 T cell receptor beta chains derived from one specimen sequenced in a study of blood T cell repertoires in COVID-19. Generated by immunoSEQ multiplex PCR, the TCRdb table keeps only in-frame clones and is missing some. Of about 400,000 clones listed, roughly 89% are singletons. The sequencing sample was made of PBMCs or T cells enriched from blood (not recorded which). These receptors were taken from a woman between 25 and 40 years old who had recovered from COVID-19.

V usage is TRBV5-1 and J usage is TRBJ2-3; possible D gene TRBD1, 6 bases. CDR1 is SGHRS and CDR2 is YFSETQ in the germline V gene. There are 14 residues in the CDR3. The ends were cut back, 0 bases at V and 14 bases at J, with 19 bases in the middle. DNA of the CDR3: TGCGCCAGCAGCTTGGTCGCTGGACGGGACATCCCGTATTTT. It codes for CASSLVAGRDIPYF.

The CDR3 DNA is TGTGCCAGTAGTATAAGGCGGGAGGTCTACAATGAGCAGTTCTTC. This sequence encodes CASSIRREVYNEQFF. The chain joins TRBV19 to TRBJ2-1; the match to TRBD2 covers 8 bases. V gave up 2 bases and J gave up 3 bases; unmatched junction bases: 3. Looked up from germline, CDR1 is LNHDA and CDR2 is SQIVND (reference sequence). This CDR3 comprises 15 residues.